This TCR beta chain derives from a study of Ad26.COV2.S vaccination and SARS-CoV-2 variants. Study details: As a participant in COV1001, the donor was in the Ad26.COV2.S trial arm. Study results and caveats: Once vaccination had occurred, spike-specific CD8+ and CD4+ T cell responses reportedly showed substantial breadth. The TCR breadth and depth analyses may have understated or missed part of the total T cell responses.

Germline values: CDR1 MRHNA, CDR2 SNTAGT. The CDR3 spans 17 residues. V lost 0 bases, J lost 6 bases, and 10 bases stayed unmatched. Treatment reported: about 20 received Ad26.COV2.S at low or high dose, single or two shots; about 5 received placebo; per-sample allocation not given. All samples were drawn on day 63, counting from the first vaccine or placebo injection. Assay: immunoSEQ multiplex PCR; the TCRdb copy retains only in-frame clones and omits some. The data show around 400,000 clones, 90% seen once. Turning to this clone: Its target is unknown.

The J gene is TRBJ2-1, the V gene TRBV6-4; TRBD2 agrees at 8 bases. The material sequenced was peripheral blood, taken in a trial of Ad26.COV2.S vaccine versus placebo. The receptor was isolated from a person between 18 and 65 years old who received the Ad26.COV2.S COVID-19 vaccine or a placebo. CDR3 bases: TGTGCCAGCAGTGACTCGAAGGGACTAGTCGGGGTCAATGAGCAGTTCTTC. This translates into CASSDSKGLVGVNEQFF.